This TCR beta chain was documented in a study of shared clonotypes between healthy human individuals. Study results and limitations: Some naive CD4 clonotypes, 4% to 6%, turned up in common across a handful of donors.

Donors, without exception, were Caucasian adults residing in Nashville, Tennessee. Of note for this clone: The antigen is not known.

CDR1 is SGHRS and CDR2 is YFSETQ in the germline V gene. Trimming took off 4 bases at V and 3 bases at J, with 17 bases between the two ends. There are 15 residues in the CDR3. Genomic DNA belonging to each subset was distributed in equal measure over several immunoSEQ plates. Here immunoSEQ multiplex PCR was the method, and the copy in TCRdb shows in-frame clones only, minus some. The sample consists of about 2.4 million clones, roughly 93% of them appearing once. This receptor was identified in a young man in good health. Some clones in this sample may be carry-over from other donors' samples. The chain couples TRBV5-1 to TRBJ2-7, with unresolved D. The sequenced sample was naive CD4+ T cells from PBMCs. Subset specified: CD45RA+ positively selected. DNA of the CDR3: TGCGCCAGCAGCCACGATTGGACCCCCCGCTACGAGCAGTACTTC. Protein product: CASSHDWTPRYEQYF.